The entry below gives a single TCR beta chain sequence along with its context. These data originate in a study of CD8 T cells in Susac syndrome. When the RNA was reverse transcribed, random hexamers were used with an input of about 0.5 to 1 ug. TCRdb redid the calling of the immunoSEQ multiplex PCR reads with MiXCR, one entry per CDR3 protein. The sample has 250,000 to 300,000 distinct CDR3 sequences, approximately 85% seen once. Sequencing of TCR beta was performed on blood CD8+ T cells and on blood CD4+ T cells. The V end was cut by 3 bases, the J end by 7 bases, with 9 bases between. The CDR3 totals 13 residues.

The sample consisted of CD8+ T cells from PBMCs. The chain has TRBV12-3 or TRBV12-4 and TRBJ1-4, with D perhaps matching TRBD1 (5 bases). The source of this sequence is a human donor with multiple sclerosis. Here the CDR3 DNA reads TGTGCCAGCAGTTTGCAGGGAAGTGAAAAACTGTTTTTT. It translates to CASSLQGSEKLFF.